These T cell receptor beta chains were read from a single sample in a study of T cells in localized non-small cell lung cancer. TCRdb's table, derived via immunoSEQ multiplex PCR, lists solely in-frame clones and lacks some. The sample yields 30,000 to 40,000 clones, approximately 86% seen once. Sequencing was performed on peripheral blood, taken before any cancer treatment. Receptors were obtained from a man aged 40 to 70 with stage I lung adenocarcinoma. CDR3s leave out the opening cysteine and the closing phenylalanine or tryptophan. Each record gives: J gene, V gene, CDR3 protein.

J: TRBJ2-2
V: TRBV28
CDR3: ASTFRGNTGELF

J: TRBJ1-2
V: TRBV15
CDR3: ATTAGFDGYT

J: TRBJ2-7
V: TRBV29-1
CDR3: SVASGRGYEQY

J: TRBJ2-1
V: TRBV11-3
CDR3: ASSRGEEQF

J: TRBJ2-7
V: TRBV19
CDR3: ASSSGGLDEQY

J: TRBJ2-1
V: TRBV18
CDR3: ASSPSGDEQF

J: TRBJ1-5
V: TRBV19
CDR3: ASSFVMGGNQPQH

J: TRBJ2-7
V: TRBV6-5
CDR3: ASSYSGQGAREQY

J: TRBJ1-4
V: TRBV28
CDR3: ASSPAGGDEKLF

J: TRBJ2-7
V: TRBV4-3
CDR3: ASSQAVGLNSYEQY

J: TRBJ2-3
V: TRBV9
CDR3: ASSITSGLSTDTQY

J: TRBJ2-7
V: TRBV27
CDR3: ASSFRDEQY

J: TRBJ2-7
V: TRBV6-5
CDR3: ATQSIRMISYEQY

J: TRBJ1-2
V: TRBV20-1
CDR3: SVRDYGYT

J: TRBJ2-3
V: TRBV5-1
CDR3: ASSFGGGSTDTQY

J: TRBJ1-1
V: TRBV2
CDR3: ASSVGEYEAF

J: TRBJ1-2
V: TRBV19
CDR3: ASRGANYGYT

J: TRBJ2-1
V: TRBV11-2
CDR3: ASSLEAGPLQF

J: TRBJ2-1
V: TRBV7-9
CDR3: ASNPFLAGGDNEQF

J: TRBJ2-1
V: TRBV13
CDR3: ASGLGTGKYNEQF

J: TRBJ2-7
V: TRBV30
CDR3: AWIQTQGASYEQY

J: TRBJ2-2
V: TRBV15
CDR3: ATSRASITGELF

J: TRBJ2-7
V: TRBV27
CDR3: ASSQQGARYEQY

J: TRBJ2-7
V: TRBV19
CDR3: ASSILLAGGPLDEQY

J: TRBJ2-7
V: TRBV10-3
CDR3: AISDPGGGNSYEQY

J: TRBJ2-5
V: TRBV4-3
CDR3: ASSQSPAGQESPQY

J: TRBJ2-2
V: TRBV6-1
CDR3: ASSGLEENTGELF